The 6 T cell receptor beta chains listed next were all sequenced from one sample in a study of blood T cell repertoires in COVID-19. Here immunoSEQ multiplex PCR was the method, and the copy in TCRdb shows in-frame clones only, minus some. Of around 11,000 clones detected, roughly 76% appear once; the ten largest clones hold about 7.4%. The sequenced material came from peripheral blood. All receptors come from a man between 65 and 85 years old with active COVID-19.

This clone was observed once. The gene calls are TRBV6-5 and TRBJ2-4; 10 nucleotides agree with TRBD1. With V trimmed by 8 bases and J by 5 bases, 3 bases remained unmatched. The CDR3 length is 13 residues. The germline V gene encodes CDR1 MNHEY and CDR2 SVGAGI. The CDR3 region has the DNA TGTGCCAGCCGGACAGGGGGAGAAAACATTCAGTACTTC. Translation: CASRTGGENIQYF.

The chain has TRBV6-2 or TRBV6-3 and TRBJ1-3; D might be TRBD1 (5 bases). Trimming took 2 bases from V and 0 from J, leaving 11 bases between them. The V gene's germline CDR1 is MNHEY and CDR2 SVGEGT. This CDR3 is built from 16 residues. CDR3 sequence reads: CASSYPPTVSGNTIYF. CDR3 DNA: TGTGCCAGCAGTTACCCCCCGACAGTCTCTGGAAACACCATATATTTT.

The CDR3 nucleotides read TGTGCCAGCAGCCAAGCCGGGACAGGAGAGGGAGAGACCCAGTACTTC. Protein product: CASSQAGTGEGETQYF. The chain uses TRBV3-1 (or the pseudogene TRBV3-2) and TRBJ2-5; 8 positions match TRBD1. Trimming at V came to 1 base and at J to 4 bases, leaving 8 bases not matched to a gene. Per the germline V gene, CDR1 is LGHDT and CDR2 is YNNKEL (reference sequence). The CDR3 length is 16 residues.

This clone was detected once. This rearrangement joins TRBV11-3 to TRBJ2-7; 7 bases agree with TRBD1. CDR1 SGHNT and CDR2 YENEEA come from the germline V gene. Trimming removed 5 bases from V and 5 bases from J; junction bases left unmatched: 3. The CDR3 length is 12 residues. The CDR3 spells CASSRDSHEQYF. The CDR3 coding sequence is TGTGCCAGCAGCCGGGACAGTCACGAGCAGTACTTC.

The chain has TRBV28 and TRBJ2-7; D may be TRBD2 (6 bases). Germline V lookup: CDR1 MDHEN, CDR2 SYDVKM. V lost 7 bases and J 3 bases, leaving 10 bases between the germline ends. The CDR3 is made up of 12 amino acids. The CDR3 DNA reads as TGTGCCAGCACCGGGCGGGGCTACGAGCAGTACTTC. Its translation is CASTGRGYEQYF.

The V gene is TRBV12-5, the J gene TRBJ1-2; TRBD1 agrees at 8 bases. This CDR3 comprises 13 residues. Germline V gives CDR1 LGHNT, CDR2 FRNRAP. V lost 7 bases, J lost 3 bases, and 4 bases stayed unmatched. The CDR3 bases are TGTGCTAGTGCTCCGACAGGGGACTATGGCTACACCTTC. It is translated as CASAPTGDYGYTF.